This entry features one TCR beta chain sequence. No antigen is known for it. The sample originates from a study of cytomegalovirus exposure and HLA in healthy donors. General study findings and limits: Follow-up analysis found HLA locus-dependent TCR association rates, highest for DRB1 and lowest for HLA-C. Researchers reported in a later analysis that a missense DCLRE1C variant was tied to TCR beta V- and J-gene trimming.

Use of 60 Vbeta and 13 Jbeta primers characterized the PCR. Only in-frame clones appear in the TCRdb table, and some are missing; sequencing was by immunoSEQ multiplex PCR. The sample holds some 170,000 clones; 80% are singletons and the top ten take roughly 4.4%. Per germline, CDR1 ENHRY and CDR2 SYGVKD. CDR3 length: 12 amino acids. V gave up 7 bases and J gave up 4 bases; unmatched junction bases: 4. The chain combines TRBV10-3 with TRBJ2-7, with 7 bases fitting TRBD2. The sequencing sample was made of PBMCs. This TCR was sampled from a man aged 25 to 40 in good health and CMV-seronegative. The CDR3 DNA reads TGTGCCATCACCCCGGGAGGTTACGAGCAGTACTTC. The encoded protein is CAITPGGYEQYF.